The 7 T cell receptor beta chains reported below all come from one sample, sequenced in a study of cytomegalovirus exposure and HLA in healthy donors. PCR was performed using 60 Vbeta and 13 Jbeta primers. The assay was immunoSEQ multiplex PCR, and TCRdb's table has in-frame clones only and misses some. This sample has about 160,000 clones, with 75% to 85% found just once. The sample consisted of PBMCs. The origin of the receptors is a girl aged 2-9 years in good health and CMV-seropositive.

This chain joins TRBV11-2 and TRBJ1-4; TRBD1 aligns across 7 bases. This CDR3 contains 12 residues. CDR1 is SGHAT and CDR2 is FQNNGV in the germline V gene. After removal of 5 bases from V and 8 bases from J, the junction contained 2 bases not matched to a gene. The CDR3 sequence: CASSTGEEKLFF. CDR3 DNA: TGTGCCAGCAGCACAGGGGAGGAAAAACTGTTTTTT.

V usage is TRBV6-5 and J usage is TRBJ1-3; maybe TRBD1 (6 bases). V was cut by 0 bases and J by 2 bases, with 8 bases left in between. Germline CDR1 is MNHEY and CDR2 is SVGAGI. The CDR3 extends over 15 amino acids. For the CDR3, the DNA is TGTGCCAGCAGTTACTCCCCAGGGGCTGGAAACACCATATATTTT. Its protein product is CASSYSPGAGNTIYF.

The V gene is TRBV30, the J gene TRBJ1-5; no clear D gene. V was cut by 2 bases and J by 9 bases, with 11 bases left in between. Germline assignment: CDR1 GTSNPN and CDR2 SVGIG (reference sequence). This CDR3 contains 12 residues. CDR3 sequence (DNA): TGTGCCTGGAGTCTTATATCCGGGCCCCAGCATTTT. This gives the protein CAWSLISGPQHF.

CDR3 coding DNA: TGTGCCAGCAAGGGGGTCTTTGGGTATGGCTACACCTTC. This sequence encodes CASKGVFGYGYTF. The rearrangement uses TRBV6-5 and TRBJ1-2, with D tentatively TRBD1 (6 bases). V was pared by 7 bases and J by 5 bases, with 14 bases between. The CDR3 contains 13 residues. Germline-derived CDR1 and CDR2 are MNHEY and SVGAGI.

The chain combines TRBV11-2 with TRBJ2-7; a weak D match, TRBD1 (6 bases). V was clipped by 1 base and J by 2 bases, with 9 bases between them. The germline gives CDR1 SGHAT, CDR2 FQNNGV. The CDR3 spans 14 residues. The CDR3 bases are TGTGCCAGCAGCTTAGTTAGACAGGCCTACGAGCAGTACTTC. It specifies CASSLVRQAYEQYF.

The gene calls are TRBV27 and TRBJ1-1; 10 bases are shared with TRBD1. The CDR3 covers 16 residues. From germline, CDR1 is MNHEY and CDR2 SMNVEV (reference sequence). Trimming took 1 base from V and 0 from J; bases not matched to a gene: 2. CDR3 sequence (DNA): TGTGCCAGCAGTTTATGGGGACAGGGGTTGAACACTGAAGCTTTCTTT. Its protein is CASSLWGQGLNTEAFF.

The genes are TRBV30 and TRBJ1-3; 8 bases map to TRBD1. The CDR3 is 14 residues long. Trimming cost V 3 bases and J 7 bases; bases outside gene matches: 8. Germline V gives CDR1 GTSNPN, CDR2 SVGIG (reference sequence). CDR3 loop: CAWREQGGRNTIYF. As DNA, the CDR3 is TGTGCCTGGAGAGAACAGGGGGGAAGGAACACCATATATTTT.